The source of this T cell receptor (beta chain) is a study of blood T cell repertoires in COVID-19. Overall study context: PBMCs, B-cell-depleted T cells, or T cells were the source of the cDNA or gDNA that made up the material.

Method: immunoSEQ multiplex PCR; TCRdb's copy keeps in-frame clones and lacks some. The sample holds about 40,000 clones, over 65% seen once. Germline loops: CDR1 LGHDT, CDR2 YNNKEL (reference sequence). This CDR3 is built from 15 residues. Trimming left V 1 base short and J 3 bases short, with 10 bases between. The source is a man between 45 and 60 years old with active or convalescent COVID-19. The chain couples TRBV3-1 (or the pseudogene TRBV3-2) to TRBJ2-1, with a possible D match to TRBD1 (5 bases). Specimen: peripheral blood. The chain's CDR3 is CASSQVSGRYNEQFF. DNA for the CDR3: TGTGCCAGCAGCCAAGTATCAGGGCGCTACAATGAGCAGTTCTTC.